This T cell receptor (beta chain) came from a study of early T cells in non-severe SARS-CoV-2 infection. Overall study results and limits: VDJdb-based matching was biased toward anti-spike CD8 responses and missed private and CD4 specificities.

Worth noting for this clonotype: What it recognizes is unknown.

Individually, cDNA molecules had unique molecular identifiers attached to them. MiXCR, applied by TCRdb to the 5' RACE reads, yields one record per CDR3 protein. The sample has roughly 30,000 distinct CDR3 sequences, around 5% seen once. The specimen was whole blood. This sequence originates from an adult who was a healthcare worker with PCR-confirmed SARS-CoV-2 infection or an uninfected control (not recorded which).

The CDR3 sequence is CASSGGTDTQYF. The CDR3 bases are TGTGCCAGCAGTGGGGGCACAGATACGCAGTATTTT. This rearrangement joins TRBV2 to TRBJ2-3; D remains ambiguous. Germline values: CDR1 SNHLY, CDR2 FYNNEI. CDR3 length: 12 amino acids. Trimming took off 4 bases at V and 1 base at J, with 3 bases between the two ends.